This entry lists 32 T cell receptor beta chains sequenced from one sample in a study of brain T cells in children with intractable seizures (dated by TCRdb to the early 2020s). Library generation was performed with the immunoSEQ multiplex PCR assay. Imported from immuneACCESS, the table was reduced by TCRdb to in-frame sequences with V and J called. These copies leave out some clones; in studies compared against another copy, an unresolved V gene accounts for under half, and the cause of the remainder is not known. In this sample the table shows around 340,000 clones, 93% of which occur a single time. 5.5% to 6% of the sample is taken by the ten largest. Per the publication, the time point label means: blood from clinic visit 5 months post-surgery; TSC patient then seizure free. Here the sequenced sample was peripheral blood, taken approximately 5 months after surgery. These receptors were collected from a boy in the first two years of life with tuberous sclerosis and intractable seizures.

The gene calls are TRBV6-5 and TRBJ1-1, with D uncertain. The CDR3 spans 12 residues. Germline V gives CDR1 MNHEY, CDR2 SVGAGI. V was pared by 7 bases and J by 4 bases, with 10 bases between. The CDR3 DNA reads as TGTGCCAGCATCCTTGGTAGCACTGAAGCTTTCTTT. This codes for CASILGSTEAFF.

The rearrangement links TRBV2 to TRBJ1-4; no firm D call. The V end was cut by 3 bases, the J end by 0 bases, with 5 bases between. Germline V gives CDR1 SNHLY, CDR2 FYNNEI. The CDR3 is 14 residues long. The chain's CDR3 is CASSDTATNEKLFF. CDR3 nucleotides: TGTGCCAGCAGTGATACGGCAACTAATGAAAAACTGTTTTTT.

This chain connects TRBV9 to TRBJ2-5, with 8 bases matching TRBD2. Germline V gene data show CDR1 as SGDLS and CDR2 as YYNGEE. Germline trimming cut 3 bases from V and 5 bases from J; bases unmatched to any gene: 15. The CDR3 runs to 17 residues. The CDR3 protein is CASSGGGGLAVPETQYF. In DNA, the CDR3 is TGTGCCAGCAGCGGAGGGGGTGGACTAGCTGTTCCGGAGACCCAGTACTTC. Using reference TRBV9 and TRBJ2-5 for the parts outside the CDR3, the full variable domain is DSGVTQTPKHLITATGQRVTLRCSPRSGDLSVYWYQQSLDQGLQFLIQYYNGEERAKGNILERFSAQQFPDLHSELNLSSLELGDSALYFCASSGGGGLAVPETQYFGPGTRLLVL.

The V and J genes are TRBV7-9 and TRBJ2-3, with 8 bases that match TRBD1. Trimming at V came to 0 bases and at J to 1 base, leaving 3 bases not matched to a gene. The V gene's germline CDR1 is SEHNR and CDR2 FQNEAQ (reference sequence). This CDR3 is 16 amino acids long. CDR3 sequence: CASSLAPGQGTDTQYF. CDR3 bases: TGTGCCAGCAGCTTAGCGCCGGGACAGGGCACAGATACGCAGTATTTT.

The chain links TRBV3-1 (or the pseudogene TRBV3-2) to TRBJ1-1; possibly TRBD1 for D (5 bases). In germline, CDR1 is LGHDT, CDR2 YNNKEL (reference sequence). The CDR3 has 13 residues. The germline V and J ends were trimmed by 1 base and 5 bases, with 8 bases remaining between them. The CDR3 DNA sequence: TGTGCCAGCAGCCAAGGGGGACGGACTGAAGCTTTCTTT. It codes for CASSQGGRTEAFF.

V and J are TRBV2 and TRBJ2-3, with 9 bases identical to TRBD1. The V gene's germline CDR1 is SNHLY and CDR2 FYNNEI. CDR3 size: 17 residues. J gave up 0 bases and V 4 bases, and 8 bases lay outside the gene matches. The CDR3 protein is CASSGQGDGPSTDTQYF. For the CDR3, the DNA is TGTGCCAGCAGTGGACAGGGGGATGGCCCTAGCACAGATACGCAGTATTTT.

DNA for the CDR3: TGTGCCAGCAGCTTGTTGCATTACGAGCAGTACTTC. Translated: CASSLLHYEQYF. This chain uses TRBV5-6 with TRBJ2-7, with D hard to call. The germline gives CDR1 SGHDT, CDR2 YYEEEE. The CDR3 consists of 12 residues. V was trimmed by 1 base and J by 4 bases, leaving 6 bases between them. The whole variable domain, filled in from reference TRBV5-6 and TRBJ2-7, reads DAGVTQSPTHLIKTRGQQVTLRCSPKSGHDTVSWYQQALGQGPQFIFQYYEEEERQRGNFPDRFSGHQFPNYSSELNVNALLLGDSALYLCASSLLHYEQYFGPGTRLTVT.

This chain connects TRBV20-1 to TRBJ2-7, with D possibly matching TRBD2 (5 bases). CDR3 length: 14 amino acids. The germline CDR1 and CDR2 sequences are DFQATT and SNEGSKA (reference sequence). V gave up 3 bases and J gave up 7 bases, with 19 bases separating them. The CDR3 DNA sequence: TGCAGTGCTAGTATGCGGCTACCAGGAGGAGAGCAGTACTTC. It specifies CSASMRLPGGEQYF.

The CDR3 DNA sequence: TGTGCCTGGAGAGCCTGGGGTAACTATGGCTACACCTTC. Encoded protein: CAWRAWGNYGYTF. The chain employs TRBV30 and TRBJ1-2; the D is unclear. Germline V lookup: CDR1 GTSNPN, CDR2 SVGIG (reference sequence). Trimming took off 3 bases at V and 1 base at J, with 9 bases between the two ends. The CDR3 totals 13 residues.

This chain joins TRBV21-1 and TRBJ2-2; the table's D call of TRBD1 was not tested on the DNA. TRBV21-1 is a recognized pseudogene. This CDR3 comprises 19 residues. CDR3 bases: TGTGCCAGCAGCAAAGAAGAGACATCTTTTGGCAGGGACACCGGGGAGCTGTTTTTT. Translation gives CASSKEETSFGRDTGELFF.

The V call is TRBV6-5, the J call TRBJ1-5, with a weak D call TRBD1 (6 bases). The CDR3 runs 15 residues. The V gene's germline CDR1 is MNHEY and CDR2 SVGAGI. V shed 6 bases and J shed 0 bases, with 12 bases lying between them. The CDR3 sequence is CASRVDSHSNQPQHF. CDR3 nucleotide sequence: TGTGCCAGCAGGGTGGACAGCCATAGCAATCAGCCCCAGCATTTT.

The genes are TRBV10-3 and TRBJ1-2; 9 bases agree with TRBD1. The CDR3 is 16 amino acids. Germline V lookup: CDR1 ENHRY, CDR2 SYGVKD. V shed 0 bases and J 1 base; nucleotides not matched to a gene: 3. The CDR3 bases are TGTGCCATCAGTGAGTCCAGGGACAGGGATAACTATGGCTACACCTTC. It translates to CAISESRDRDNYGYTF.

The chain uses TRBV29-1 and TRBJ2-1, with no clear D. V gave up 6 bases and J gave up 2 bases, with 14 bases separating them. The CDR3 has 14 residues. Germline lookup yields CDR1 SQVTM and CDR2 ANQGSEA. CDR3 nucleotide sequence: TGCAGCGTCGACATCCTAGGAACCTACAATGAGCAGTTCTTC. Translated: CSVDILGTYNEQFF.

The CDR3 sequence: CASSARSGGRETQYF. DNA of the CDR3: TGTGCCAGCAGTGCTCGGTCAGGGGGGAGGGAGACCCAGTACTTC. The chain has TRBV2 and TRBJ2-5, with D perhaps TRBD1 (7 bases). CDR3 length: 15 residues. Germline-derived CDR1 and CDR2 are SNHLY and FYNNEI. The ends were cut back, 4 bases at V and 5 bases at J, with 17 bases in the middle.

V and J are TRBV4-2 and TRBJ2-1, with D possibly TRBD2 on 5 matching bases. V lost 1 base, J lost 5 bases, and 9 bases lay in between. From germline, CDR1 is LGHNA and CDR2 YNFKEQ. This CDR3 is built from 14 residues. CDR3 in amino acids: CASSQVSGHNEQFF. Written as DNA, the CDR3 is TGTGCCAGCAGCCAAGTAAGCGGACACAATGAGCAGTTCTTC.

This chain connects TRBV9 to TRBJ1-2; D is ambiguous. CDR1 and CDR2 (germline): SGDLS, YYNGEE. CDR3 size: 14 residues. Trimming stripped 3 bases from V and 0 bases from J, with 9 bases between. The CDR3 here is CASSAGGSNYGYTF. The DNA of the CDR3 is TGTGCCAGCAGCGCGGGAGGATCTAACTATGGCTACACCTTC. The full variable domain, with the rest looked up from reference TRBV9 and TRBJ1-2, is DSGVTQTPKHLITATGQRVTLRCSPRSGDLSVYWYQQSLDQGLQFLIQYYNGEERAKGNILERFSAQQFPDLHSELNLSSLELGDSALYFCASSAGGSNYGYTFGSGTRLTVV.

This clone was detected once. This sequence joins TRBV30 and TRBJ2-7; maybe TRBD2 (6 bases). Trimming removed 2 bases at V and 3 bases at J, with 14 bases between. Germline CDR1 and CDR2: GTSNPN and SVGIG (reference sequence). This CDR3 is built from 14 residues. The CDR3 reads CAWSSGTGIYEQYF. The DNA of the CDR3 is TGTGCCTGGAGTTCCGGGACTGGGATCTACGAGCAGTACTTC.

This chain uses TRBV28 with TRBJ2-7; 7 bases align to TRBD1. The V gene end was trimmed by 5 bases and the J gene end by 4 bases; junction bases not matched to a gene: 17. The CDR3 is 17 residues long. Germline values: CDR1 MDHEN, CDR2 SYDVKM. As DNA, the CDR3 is TGTGCCAGCAGTCCTGCTTCCGTGACAGGGACACTGTACGAGCAGTACTTC. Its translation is CASSPASVTGTLYEQYF.

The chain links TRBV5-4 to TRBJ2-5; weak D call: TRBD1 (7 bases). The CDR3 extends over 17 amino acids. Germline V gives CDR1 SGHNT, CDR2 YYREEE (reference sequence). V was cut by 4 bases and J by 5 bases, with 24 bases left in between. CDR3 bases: TGTGCCAGCAGCCAAGATTTACAGGGGCTAGCGCGTGAGACCCAGTACTTC. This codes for CASSQDLQGLARETQYF.

This chain's CDR3 is CASSYSMDRGTGELFF. DNA for the CDR3: TGTGCCAGCAGTTACTCCATGGACAGGGGTACCGGGGAGCTGTTTTTT. The chain has TRBV6-5 and TRBJ2-2, with 9 positions matching TRBD1. After removal of 0 bases from V and 5 bases from J, the junction contained 4 bases not matched to a gene. The CDR3 contains 16 residues. Germline V gene sequence: CDR1 MNHEY, CDR2 SVGAGI.

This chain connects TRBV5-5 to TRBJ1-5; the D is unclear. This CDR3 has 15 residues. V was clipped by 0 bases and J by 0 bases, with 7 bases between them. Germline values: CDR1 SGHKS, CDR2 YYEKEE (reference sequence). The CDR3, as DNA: TGTGCCAGCAGCTTGGGCACGGTTAGCAATCAGCCCCAGCATTTT. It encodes CASSLGTVSNQPQHF.

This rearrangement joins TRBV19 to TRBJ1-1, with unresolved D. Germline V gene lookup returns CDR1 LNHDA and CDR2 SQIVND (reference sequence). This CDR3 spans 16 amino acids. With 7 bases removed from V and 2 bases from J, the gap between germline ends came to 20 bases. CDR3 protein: CASMKGGPRPNTEAFF. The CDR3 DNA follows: TGTGCCAGTATGAAAGGAGGCCCTCGCCCTAACACTGAAGCTTTCTTT.

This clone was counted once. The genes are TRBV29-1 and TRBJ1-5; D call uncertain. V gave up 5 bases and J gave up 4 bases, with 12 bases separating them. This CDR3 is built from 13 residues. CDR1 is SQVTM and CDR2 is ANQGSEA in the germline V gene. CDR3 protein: CSVLDGLNQPQHF. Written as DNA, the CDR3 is TGCAGCGTTCTGGACGGACTTAATCAGCCCCAGCATTTT.

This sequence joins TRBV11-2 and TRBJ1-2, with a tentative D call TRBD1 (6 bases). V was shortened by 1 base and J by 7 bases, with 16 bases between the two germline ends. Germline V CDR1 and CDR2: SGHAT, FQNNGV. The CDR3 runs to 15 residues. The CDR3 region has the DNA TGTGCCAGCAGCTTAGCGGGCAGGGGAGGGTCTGGCTACACCTTC. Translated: CASSLAGRGGSGYTF.

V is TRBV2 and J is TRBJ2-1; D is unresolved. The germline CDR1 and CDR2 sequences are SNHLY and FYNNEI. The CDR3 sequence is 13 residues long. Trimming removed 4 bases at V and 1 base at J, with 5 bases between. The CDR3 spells CASSGRSYNEQFF. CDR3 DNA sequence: TGTGCCAGCAGTGGCAGGTCCTACAATGAGCAGTTCTTC.

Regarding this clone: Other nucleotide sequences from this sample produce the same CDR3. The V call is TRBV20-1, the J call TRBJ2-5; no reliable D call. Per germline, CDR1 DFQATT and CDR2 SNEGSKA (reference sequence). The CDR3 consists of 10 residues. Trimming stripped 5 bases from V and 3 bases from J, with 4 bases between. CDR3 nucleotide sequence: TGCAGTGCTGTAAAAGAGACCCAGTACTTC. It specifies CSAVKETQYF.

The CDR3 spells CASSEPDRGWNYGYTF. In DNA form, the CDR3 reads TGTGCCAGCAGTGAGCCCGACAGGGGTTGGAACTATGGCTACACCTTC. The chain recombines TRBV2 with TRBJ1-2, with 8 bases fitting TRBD1. Germline CDR1 is SNHLY and CDR2 is FYNNEI. The CDR3 is 16 amino acids. V was clipped by 3 bases and J by 2 bases; unmatched bases: 8.

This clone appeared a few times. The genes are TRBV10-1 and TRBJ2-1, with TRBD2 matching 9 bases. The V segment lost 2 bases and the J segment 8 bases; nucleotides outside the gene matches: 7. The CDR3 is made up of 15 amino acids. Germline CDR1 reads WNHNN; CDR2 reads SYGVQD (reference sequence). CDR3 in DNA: TGCGCCAGCAGTGAGGTAATAGCGGGAGCTGATGAGCAGTTCTTC. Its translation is CASSEVIAGADEQFF.

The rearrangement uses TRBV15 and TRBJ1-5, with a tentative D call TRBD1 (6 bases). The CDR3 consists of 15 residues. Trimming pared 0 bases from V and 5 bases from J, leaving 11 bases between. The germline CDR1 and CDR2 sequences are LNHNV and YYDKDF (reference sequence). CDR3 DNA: TGTGCCACCAGCAGAGATGGGGACATAGATCAGCCCCAGCATTTT. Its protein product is CATSRDGDIDQPQHF.

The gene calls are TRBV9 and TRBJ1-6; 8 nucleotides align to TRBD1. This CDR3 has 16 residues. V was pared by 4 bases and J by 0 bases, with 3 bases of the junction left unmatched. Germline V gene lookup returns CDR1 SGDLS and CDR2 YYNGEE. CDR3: CASSPGQGSYNSPLHF. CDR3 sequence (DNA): TGTGCCAGCAGCCCTGGACAGGGCTCCTATAATTCACCCCTCCACTTT.

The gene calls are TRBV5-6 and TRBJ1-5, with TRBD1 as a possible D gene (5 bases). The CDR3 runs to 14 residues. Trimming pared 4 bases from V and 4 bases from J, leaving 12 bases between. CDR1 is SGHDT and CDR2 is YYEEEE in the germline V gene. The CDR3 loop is CASSHGTGNQPQHF. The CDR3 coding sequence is TGTGCCAGCAGCCACGGGACTGGGAATCAGCCCCAGCATTTT.

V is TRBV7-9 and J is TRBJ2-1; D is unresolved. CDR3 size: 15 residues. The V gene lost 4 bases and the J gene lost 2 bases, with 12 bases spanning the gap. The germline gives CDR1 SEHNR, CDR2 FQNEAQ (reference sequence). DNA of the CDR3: TGTGCCAGCAGCTCCCCGGCGGCAACCTACAATGAGCAGTTCTTC. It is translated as CASSSPAATYNEQFF.